This T cell receptor beta chain comes out of a study of cytomegalovirus exposure and HLA in healthy donors. Study results and caveats: An analysis was carried out later, and it reportedly showed fewer N-insertions in an Asian-associated ancestry cluster than the approximately 680-donor mean. A later analysis found most CMV-associated TCR beta chains apparently HLA-restricted.

Vbeta (60) and Jbeta (13) primers were used in the PCR. This table comes from immunoSEQ multiplex PCR, and its TCRdb copy is limited to in-frame clones, with some not included. Of 130,000 to 150,000 clones listed, under 80% were seen once; the top ten hold approximately 4.3%. Germline CDR1 reads SGHTA; CDR2 reads FQGNSA. The germline V and J ends were trimmed by 1 base and 2 bases, with 9 bases remaining between them. The CDR3 sequence is 15 residues long. A word on this clone: Its matching antigen is unknown.

Donors consisted of healthy bone marrow donors. The chain joins TRBV7-2 to TRBJ2-1; TRBD2 might be the D (5 bases). This TCR came from a man between 18 and 29 years old in good health and CMV-seropositive. The sequencing sample was made of PBMCs. The CDR3 DNA reads as TGTGCCAGCAGCTTAGAAGGACTCGCCTACAATGAGCAGTTCTTC. Amino acid sequence: CASSLEGLAYNEQFF.